The 22 T cell receptor beta chains reported below all come from one sample, sequenced in a study of glioma-infiltrating T cells after dendritic cell vaccination (dated by TCRdb to 2016 to 2018). The time point label corresponds to: after dendritic cell vaccination, including at tumor progression/relapse. Library generation was performed with the immunoSEQ multiplex PCR assay. In its TCRdb copy, this immuneACCESS table keeps in-frame sequences only and misses some clones. Where compared with another copy, unresolved V genes explain less than half of these, and the others have no known cause. In this sample the table shows 85,000 to 100,000 clones, roughly 85% of which occur a single time. The ten largest account for approximately 8% of the sample. Here the sequenced sample was blood, taken after dendritic cell vaccination. The receptors shown here come from a human donor with glioblastoma.

The rearrangement joins TRBV7-2 to TRBJ1-2; D not certain. Germline V gives CDR1 SGHTA, CDR2 FQGNSA. V lost 5 bases and J 4 bases, leaving 17 bases between the germline ends. There are 15 residues in the CDR3. The CDR3 is CASSGGTGRVYGYTF. CDR3 DNA: TGTGCCAGCAGCGGAGGCACCGGACGGGTCTATGGCTACACCTTC.

V and J are TRBV5-1 and TRBJ2-7; D perhaps matches TRBD1 (5 bases). This CDR3 has 14 amino acids. The germline gives CDR1 SGHRS, CDR2 YFSETQ. V was clipped by 1 base and J by 3 bases, with 11 bases between them. In nucleotides, the CDR3 is TGCGCCAGCAGCTTGAATACAGGATTCTACGAGCAGTACTTC. Translation gives CASSLNTGFYEQYF.

J is TRBJ2-4 and V is TRBV15; D remains ambiguous. This CDR3 has 15 residues. The V gene lost 0 bases and the J gene lost 1 base, with 7 bases spanning the gap. Germline V CDR1 and CDR2: LNHNV, YYDKDF (reference sequence). The CDR3 reads CATSRDVTAKNIQYF. The CDR3 region has the DNA TGTGCCACCAGCAGAGATGTTACTGCCAAAAACATTCAGTACTTC.

This clone came up once. J is TRBJ2-5 and V is TRBV5-1, with TRBD2 matching over 8 bases. V lost 4 bases, J lost 5 bases, and 10 bases stayed unmatched. CDR3 length equals 15 residues. CDR1 SGHRS and CDR2 YFSETQ come from the germline V gene. CDR3 in amino acids: CASSVGTPGGETQYF. CDR3 coding DNA: TGCGCCAGCAGCGTCGGGACACCGGGGGGGGAGACCCAGTACTTC. The full variable domain, with the rest looked up from reference TRBV5-1 and TRBJ2-5, is KAGVTQTPRYLIKTRGQQVTLSCSPISGHRSVSWYQQTPGQGLQFLFEYFSETQRNKGNFPGRFSGRQFSNSRSEMNVSTLELGDSALYLCASSVGTPGGETQYFGPGTRLLVL.

CDR3 DNA: TGTGCCAGCACGAGTACACAGGGGGCACCGGGGGAGCTGTTTTTT. It encodes CASTSTQGAPGELFF. The genes are TRBV6-1 and TRBJ2-2, with 9 bases that match TRBD1. V was pared by 7 bases and J by 8 bases, with 11 bases of the junction left unmatched. Germline values: CDR1 MNHNS, CDR2 SASEGT. The CDR3 is 15 amino acids.

The V gene is TRBV6-5, the J gene TRBJ1-3, with D possibly being TRBD1 (5 bases). The CDR3 covers 15 residues. Germline V gives CDR1 MNHEY, CDR2 SVGAGI. Trimming shortened V by 7 bases and J by 4 bases, and 17 bases separated the two germline ends. CDR3 DNA sequence: TGTGCCAGCAAGCCGATCAGGCAGGGAGGAAACACCATATATTTT. This gives the protein CASKPIRQGGNTIYF.

This chain joins TRBV9 and TRBJ1-2, with TRBD1 matching 12 bases. The CDR3 runs to 16 residues. Germline assignment: CDR1 SGDLS and CDR2 YYNGEE. The V and J ends lost 1 base and 4 bases, in that order; junction bases with no gene match: 5. In nucleotides, the CDR3 is TGTGCCAGCAGCGTAACGGGACAGGGGGCTTCCTATGGCTACACCTTC. Amino acid sequence: CASSVTGQGASYGYTF. The whole variable domain, filled in from reference TRBV9 and TRBJ1-2, reads DSGVTQTPKHLITATGQRVTLRCSPRSGDLSVYWYQQSLDQGLQFLIQYYNGEERAKGNILERFSAQQFPDLHSELNLSSLELGDSALYFCASSVTGQGASYGYTFGSGTRLTVV.

The chain's CDR3 is CASSQDRGGVGYEQYF. CDR3 DNA sequence: TGCGCCAGCAGCCAAGACAGAGGGGGGGTTGGTTACGAGCAGTACTTC. The chain carries TRBV4-3 and TRBJ2-7; D is perhaps TRBD2 (7 bases). CDR3 length: 16 residues. Per the germline V gene, CDR1 is LGHNA and CDR2 is YSLEER. Trimming cost V 0 bases and J 4 bases, with 16 bases left between them.

This chain links TRBV9 with TRBJ2-1, with a tentative D call TRBD1 (7 bases). The CDR3 length is 15 residues. Germline lookup yields CDR1 SGDLS and CDR2 YYNGEE. Trimming cost V 3 bases and J 8 bases, with 18 bases left between them. DNA of the CDR3: TGTGCCAGCAGCGGAAGGGGGCTAGCGTTACATGAGCAGTTCTTC. It is translated as CASSGRGLALHEQFF.

In its sample, this clone was seen once. This sequence joins TRBV7-2 and TRBJ2-2, with D perhaps matching TRBD2 (5 bases). CDR1 and CDR2 from the germline V gene are SGHTA and FQGNSA. This CDR3 is 14 amino acids long. V was trimmed by 6 bases and J by 3 bases, leaving 11 bases between them. The CDR3 protein is CASSARADTGELFF. The CDR3 region has the DNA TGTGCCAGCAGTGCGAGGGCCGACACCGGGGAGCTGTTTTTT.

This chain uses TRBV5-1 with TRBJ2-3; no clear D gene. V lost 2 bases to trimming and J lost 1 base, with 5 bases between them. CDR3 length: 13 amino acids. Germline CDR1 and CDR2: SGHRS and YFSETQ. The CDR3 DNA is TGCGCCAGCAGCTTCTTTCGCACAGATACGCAGTATTTT. Translated: CASSFFRTDTQYF.

This clone was counted ten times or more. This chain joins TRBV7-3 and TRBJ2-7; perhaps TRBD1 as D (5 bases). V was trimmed by 5 bases and J by 0 bases, leaving 14 bases between them. CDR1 and CDR2 from the germline V gene are SGHTA and FQGTGA. The CDR3 contains 15 residues. In nucleotides, the CDR3 is TGTGCCAGCAGCCCCAGGGATTGGAGCTCCTACGAGCAGTACTTC. It is translated as CASSPRDWSSYEQYF.

The rearrangement joins TRBV29-1 to TRBJ2-1; TRBD2 agrees at 12 bases. Germline V gives CDR1 SQVTM, CDR2 ANQGSEA. This CDR3 spans 14 amino acids. With V trimmed by 6 bases and J by 10 bases, 10 bases remained unmatched. CDR3 protein: CSVLAGGPEAEQFF. For the CDR3, the DNA is TGCAGCGTCCTAGCGGGAGGGCCTGAGGCCGAGCAGTTCTTC.

The chain employs TRBV4-2 and TRBJ2-5, with D maybe TRBD1 (5 bases). V gave up 1 base and J gave up 4 bases, with 7 bases separating them. The CDR3 has 13 amino acids. CDR1 and CDR2 from the germline V gene are LGHNA and YNFKEQ. The DNA of the CDR3 is TGTGCCAGCAGCCAAGCCAGGGCAGAGACCCAGTACTTC. It translates to CASSQARAETQYF.

V and J are TRBV10-3 and TRBJ1-5; D ambiguous. This CDR3 region has 14 residues. The V end lost 10 bases, the J end lost 2 bases, and 15 bases lay between the germline ends. Germline CDR1 and CDR2: ENHRY and SYGVKD. This chain's CDR3 is CATDSLDGNQPQHF. CDR3 coding DNA: TGTGCCACCGACTCCCTTGACGGCAATCAGCCCCAGCATTTT.

This clone was counted once. V and J are TRBV25-1 and TRBJ1-5; D not resolved. CDR1 and CDR2 from the germline V gene are MGHDK and SYGVNS. The length of the CDR3 is 14 residues. V lost 3 bases to trimming and J lost 4 bases, with 10 bases between them. CDR3 in amino acids: CASSDSGPNQPQHF. The CDR3 coding sequence is TGTGCCAGCAGTGACTCCGGTCCAAATCAGCCCCAGCATTTT.

The gene calls are TRBV19 and TRBJ2-5; maybe TRBD1 (6 bases). Germline CDR1 LNHDA, CDR2 SQIVND (reference sequence). The CDR3 is 12 amino acids. V lost 5 bases and J lost 12, with 16 bases in between. The chain's CDR3 is CASSSRQVPEYF. CDR3 nucleotide sequence: TGTGCCAGTAGTTCAAGACAGGTCCCCGAGTACTTC.

The gene calls are TRBV11-2 and TRBJ2-1, with 7 bases lining up with TRBD2. CDR3 length equals 17 residues. CDR1 and CDR2 from the germline V gene are SGHAT and FQNNGV. Trimming cost V 1 base and J 1 base; bases outside gene matches: 7. CDR3 bases: TGTGCCAGCAGCTTAGTACGCCTAGCGGCTTCCTACAATGAGCAGTTCTTC. It yields the protein CASSLVRLAASYNEQFF. Looking up the rest from reference TRBV11-2 and TRBJ2-1 gives the full variable domain: EAGVAQSPRYKIIEKRQSVAFWCNPISGHATLYWYQQILGQGPKLLIQFQNNGVVDDSQLPKDRFSAERLKGVDSTLKIQPAKLEDSAVYLCASSLVRLAASYNEQFFGPGTRLTVL.

CDR3 coding DNA: TGCGCCAGCAGTCAATCGAAAAGGAGGGTCTATGGCTACACCTTC. Translated: CASSQSKRRVYGYTF. The genes are TRBV23-1 and TRBJ1-2; D is uncertain. TRBV23-1 is filed as an ORF, its function uncertain. The CDR3 length is 15 residues. The V gene lost 0 bases and the J gene lost 4 bases, with 12 bases spanning the gap.

This chain joins TRBV6-5 and TRBJ2-7; possibly TRBD2 for D (5 bases). The CDR3 is 15 amino acids. V was clipped by 2 bases and J by 3 bases, with 14 bases between them. CDR1 is MNHEY and CDR2 is SVGAGI in the germline V gene. CDR3 nucleotides: TGTGCCAGCAGTTACCGGGATAGCGCGAACTACGAGCAGTACTTC. Its translation: CASSYRDSANYEQYF.

As to this clone: The CDR3 does not close with the conserved phenylalanine or tryptophan, likely indicating a read error. No DNA is shown, since the ends of the CDR3 on it are uncertain; the CDR3 is the one TCRdb lists. The chain has TRBV7-9 and TRBJ2-3; whether TRBD2, the table's D call, matches the DNA was not checked. 11 amino acids form the CDR3, both terminal residues included. In germline, CDR1 is SEHNR, CDR2 FQNEAQ (reference sequence). CDR3 protein: CASSYGLAYQS.

This clone has just one count. The V call is TRBV29-1, the J call TRBJ2-6; the D is unclear. V was cut by 0 bases and J by 0 bases, with 6 bases left in between. This CDR3 has 15 amino acids. Germline V gives CDR1 SQVTM, CDR2 ANQGSEA. CDR3 region: CSVEDNNSGANVLTF. CDR3 nucleotides: TGCAGCGTTGAAGATAATAACTCTGGGGCCAACGTCCTGACTTTC.